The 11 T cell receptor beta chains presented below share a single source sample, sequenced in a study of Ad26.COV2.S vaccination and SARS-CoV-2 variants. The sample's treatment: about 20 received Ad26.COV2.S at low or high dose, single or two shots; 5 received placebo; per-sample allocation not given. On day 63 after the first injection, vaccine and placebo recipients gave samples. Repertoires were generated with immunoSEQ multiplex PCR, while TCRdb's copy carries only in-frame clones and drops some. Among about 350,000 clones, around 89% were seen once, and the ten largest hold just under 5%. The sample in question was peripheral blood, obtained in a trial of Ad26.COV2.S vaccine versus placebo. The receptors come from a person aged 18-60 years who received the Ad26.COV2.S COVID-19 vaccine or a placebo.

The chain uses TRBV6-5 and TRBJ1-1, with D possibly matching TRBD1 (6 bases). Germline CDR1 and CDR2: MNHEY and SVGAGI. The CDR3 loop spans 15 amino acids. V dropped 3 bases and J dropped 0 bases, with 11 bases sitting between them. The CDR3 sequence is CASSYDRLVNTEAFF. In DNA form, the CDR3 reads TGTGCCAGCAGTTATGACAGGCTAGTGAACACTGAAGCTTTCTTT.

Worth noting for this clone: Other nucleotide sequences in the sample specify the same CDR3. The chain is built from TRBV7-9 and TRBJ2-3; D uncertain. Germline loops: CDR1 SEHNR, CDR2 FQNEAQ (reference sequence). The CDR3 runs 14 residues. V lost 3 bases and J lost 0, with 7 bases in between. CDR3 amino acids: CASSLTLSTDTQYF. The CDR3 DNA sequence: TGTGCCAGCAGCTTGACTCTTAGCACAGATACGCAGTATTTT.

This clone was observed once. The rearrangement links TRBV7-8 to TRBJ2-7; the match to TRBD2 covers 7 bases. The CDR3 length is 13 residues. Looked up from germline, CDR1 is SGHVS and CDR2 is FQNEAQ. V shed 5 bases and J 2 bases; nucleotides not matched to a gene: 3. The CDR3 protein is CASSQGTTYEQYF. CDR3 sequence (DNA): TGTGCCAGCAGCCAAGGGACTACCTACGAGCAGTACTTC.

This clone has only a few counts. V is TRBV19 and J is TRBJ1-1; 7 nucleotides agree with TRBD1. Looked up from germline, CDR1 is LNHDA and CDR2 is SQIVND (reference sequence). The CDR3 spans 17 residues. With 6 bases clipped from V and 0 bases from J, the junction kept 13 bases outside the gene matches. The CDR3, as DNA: TGTGCCAGTAGACCAGACAGGGTCTCGGGGATGAACACTGAAGCTTTCTTT. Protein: CASRPDRVSGMNTEAFF.

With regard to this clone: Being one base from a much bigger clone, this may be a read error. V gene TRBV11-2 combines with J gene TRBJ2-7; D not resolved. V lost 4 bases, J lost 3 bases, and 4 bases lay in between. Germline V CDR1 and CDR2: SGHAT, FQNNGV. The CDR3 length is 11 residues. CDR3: CASSSVYEQYF. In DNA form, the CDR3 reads TGTGCCAGCAGCTCTGTCTACGAGCAGTACTTC.

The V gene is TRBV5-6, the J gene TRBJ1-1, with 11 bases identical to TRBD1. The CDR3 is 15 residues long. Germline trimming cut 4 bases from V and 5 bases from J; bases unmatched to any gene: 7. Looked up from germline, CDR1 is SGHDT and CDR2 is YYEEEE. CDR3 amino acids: CASSPRDRGLTEAFF. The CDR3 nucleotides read TGTGCCAGCAGCCCCAGGGACAGGGGGTTGACTGAAGCTTTCTTT. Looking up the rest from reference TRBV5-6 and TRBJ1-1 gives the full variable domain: DAGVTQSPTHLIKTRGQQVTLRCSPKSGHDTVSWYQQALGQGPQFIFQYYEEEERQRGNFPDRFSGHQFPNYSSELNVNALLLGDSALYLCASSPRDRGLTEAFFGQGTRLTVV.

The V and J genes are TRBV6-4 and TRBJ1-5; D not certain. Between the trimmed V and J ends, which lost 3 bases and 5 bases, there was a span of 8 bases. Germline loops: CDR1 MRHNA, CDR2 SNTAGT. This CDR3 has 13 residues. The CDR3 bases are TGTGCCAGCAGTGAACAGCCTTATCAGCCCCAGCATTTT. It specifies CASSEQPYQPQHF.

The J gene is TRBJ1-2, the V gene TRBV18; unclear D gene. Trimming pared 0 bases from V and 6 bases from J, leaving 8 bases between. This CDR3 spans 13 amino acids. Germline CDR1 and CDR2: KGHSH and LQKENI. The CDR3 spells CASSPPGSDGYTF. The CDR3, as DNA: TGTGCCAGCTCACCACCAGGGTCCGATGGCTACACCTTC.

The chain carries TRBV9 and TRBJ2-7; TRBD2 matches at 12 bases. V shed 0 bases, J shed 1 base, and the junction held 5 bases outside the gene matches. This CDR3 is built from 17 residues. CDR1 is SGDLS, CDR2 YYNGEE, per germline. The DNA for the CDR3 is TGTGCCAGCAGCGTAGGACTAGCGGGAGATGGGTCCTACGAGCAGTACTTC. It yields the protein CASSVGLAGDGSYEQYF.

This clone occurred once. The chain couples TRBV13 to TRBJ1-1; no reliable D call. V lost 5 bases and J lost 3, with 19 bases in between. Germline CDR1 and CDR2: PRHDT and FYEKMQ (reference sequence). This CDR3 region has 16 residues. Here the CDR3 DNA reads TGTGCCAGCAGCCGTTCATTCGATGTGTTGTACACTGAAGCTTTCTTT. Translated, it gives CASSRSFDVLYTEAFF.

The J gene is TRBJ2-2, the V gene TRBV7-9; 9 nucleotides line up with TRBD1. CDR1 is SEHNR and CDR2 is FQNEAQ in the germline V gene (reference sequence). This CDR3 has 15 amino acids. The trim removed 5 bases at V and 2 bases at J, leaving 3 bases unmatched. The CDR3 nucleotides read TGTGCCAGCAGCACAGGGGGCCTCAACACCGGGGAGCTGTTTTTT. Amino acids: CASSTGGLNTGELFF.